This T cell receptor beta chain was sequenced in a study of cytomegalovirus exposure and HLA in healthy donors. The CDR3 is 14 amino acids. The V end lost 6 bases, the J end lost 6 bases, and 12 bases lay between the germline ends. Germline V gives CDR1 SEHNR, CDR2 FQNEAQ (reference sequence). This clone was seen a handful of times. Antigen: not known. The method was immunoSEQ multiplex PCR; TCRdb's version includes in-frame clones alone and lacks a portion of them. The data show approximately 160,000 clones, around four fifths seen once. Findings and limits, study-wide: In vitro confirmation showed a few CMV-associated chains to be CMV antigen specific.

The chain joins TRBV7-9 to TRBJ1-6; D unclear. The origin of this receptor is a young man in good health and CMV-seropositive. Material for sequencing was PBMCs. CDR3 in amino acids: CASRVEGGNSPLHF. The CDR3 bases are TGTGCCAGCAGAGTAGAGGGTGGTAATTCACCCCTCCACTTT.